There are a few counts of the clone carrying this T cell receptor (beta chain). The data stem from a study of blood T cell repertoires in COVID-19. Study at large: Sites across the United States, Italy and Spain contributed samples from acute and convalescent COVID-19. PBMCs, B-cell-depleted T cells, or T cells were the source of the cDNA or gDNA that made up the material.

Study processing details: Amplifying reference gene primers gave estimates of nucleated cell counts. The protocol was immunoSEQ multiplex PCR, while the TCRdb copy is restricted to in-frame clones and leaves out a portion. That table furnishes V, J and clone size, whereas the DNA furnished D and trimming. The sample comprises 50,000 to 60,000 clones, around nine tenths of which are singletons, and under 8.5% rests with the top ten. The CDR3 totals 14 residues. Trimming at V came to 0 bases and at J to 3 bases, leaving 2 bases not matched to a gene. Germline V gene sequence: CDR1 LGHNA, CDR2 YSLEER. The V gene is TRBV4-3, the J gene TRBJ2-7, with TRBD1 matching 7 bases. The clonotype comes from a human donor with active COVID-19. The donor label of this sample is uncertain. Sequenced sample: peripheral blood. In DNA form, the CDR3 reads TGCGCCAGCAGCCAAGAACGGGACAGCTACGAGCAGTACTTC. Protein: CASSQERDSYEQYF.